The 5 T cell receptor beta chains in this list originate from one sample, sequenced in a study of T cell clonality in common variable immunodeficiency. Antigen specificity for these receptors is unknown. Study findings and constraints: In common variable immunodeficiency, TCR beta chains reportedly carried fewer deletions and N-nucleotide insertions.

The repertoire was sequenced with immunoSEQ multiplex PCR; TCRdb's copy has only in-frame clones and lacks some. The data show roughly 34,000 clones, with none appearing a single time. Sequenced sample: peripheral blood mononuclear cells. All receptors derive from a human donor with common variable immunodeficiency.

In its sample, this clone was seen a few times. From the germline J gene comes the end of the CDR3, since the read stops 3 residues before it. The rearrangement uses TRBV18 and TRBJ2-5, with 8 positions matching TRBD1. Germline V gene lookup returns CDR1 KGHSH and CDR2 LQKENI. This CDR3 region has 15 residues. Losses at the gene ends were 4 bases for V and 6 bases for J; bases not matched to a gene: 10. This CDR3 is CASSLGQGPKQTQYF. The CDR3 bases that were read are TGTGCCAGCTCACTCGGACAGGGCCCTAAGCAGACC.

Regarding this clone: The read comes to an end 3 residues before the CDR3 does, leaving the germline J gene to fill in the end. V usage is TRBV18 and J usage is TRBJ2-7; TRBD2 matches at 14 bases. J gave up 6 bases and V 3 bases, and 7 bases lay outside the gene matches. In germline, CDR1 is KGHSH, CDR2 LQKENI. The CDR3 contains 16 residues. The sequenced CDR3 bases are TGTGCCAGCTCACCGAGACTAGCGGGAGGGCCCGGCGAG. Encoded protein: CASSPRLAGGPGE. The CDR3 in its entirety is CASSPRLAGGPGEQYF. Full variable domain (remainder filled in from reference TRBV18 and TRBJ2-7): NAGVMQNPRHLVRRRGQEARLRCSPMKGHSHVYWYRQLPEEGLKFMVYLQKENIIDESGMPKERFSAEFPKEGPSILRIQQVVRGDSAAYFCASSPRLAGGPGEQYFGPGTRLTVT.

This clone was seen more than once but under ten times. The CDR3 reads CAGRQGLNYGYTF. The sequenced part of the CDR3 DNA is TGTGCCGGGCGACAGGGGTTAAACTATGGC. The chain combines TRBV30 with TRBJ1-2; TRBD1 agrees at 8 bases. The CDR3 end lies 3 residues beyond the end of the read and is filled in from the germline J gene. V shed 8 bases and J 2 bases; nucleotides not matched to a gene: 7. This CDR3 has 13 residues. CDR1 and CDR2 (germline): GTSNPN, SVGIG (reference sequence).

CDR3 residues: CASSLAAGTYEQYF. The CDR3 DNA, read in part, is TGTGCCAGCAGCTTAGCGGCGGGAACCTACGAG. The V gene is TRBV11-2, the J gene TRBJ2-7; possibly TRBD2 for D (6 bases). The read ends 3 residues early relative to the CDR3; the germline J gene fills the gap. CDR1 is SGHAT, CDR2 FQNNGV, per germline. Trimming took 1 base from V and 2 from J, leaving 9 bases between them. The CDR3 is 14 residues long. Full variable domain (outside the CDR3, taken from reference TRBV11-2 and TRBJ2-7): EAGVAQSPRYKIIEKRQSVAFWCNPISGHATLYWYQQILGQGPKLLIQFQNNGVVDDSQLPKDRFSAERLKGVDSTLKIQPAKLEDSAVYLCASSLAAGTYEQYFGPGTRLTVT.

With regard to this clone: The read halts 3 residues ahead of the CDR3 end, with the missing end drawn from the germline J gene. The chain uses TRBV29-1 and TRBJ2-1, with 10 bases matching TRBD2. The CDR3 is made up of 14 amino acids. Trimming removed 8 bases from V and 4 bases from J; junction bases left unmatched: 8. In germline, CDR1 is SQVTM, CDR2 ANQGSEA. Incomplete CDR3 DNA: TGCAGCTCGGTAGGACTAGCGGTTTACAATGAG. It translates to CSSVGLAVYNE. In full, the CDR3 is CSSVGLAVYNEQFF.